Here is one TCR beta chain with its context. The CDR3 spans 16 residues. The germline V gene encodes CDR1 SEHNR and CDR2 FQNEAQ (reference sequence). The junction had 6 bases not matched to a gene; V was cut back by 5 bases and J by 1 base. The data belong to a study of cytomegalovirus exposure and HLA in healthy donors. Healthy individuals who donated bone marrow served as the donors. Unrecorded immune exposures were likely, despite nominal health at sampling. The primer mix had 60 Vbeta and 13 Jbeta primers. Sequencing was performed with immunoSEQ multiplex PCR; in TCRdb, only in-frame clones are kept and a portion is missing. This sample yields about 130,000 clones, of which around 83% are seen a single time; over 6.5% belongs to the top ten.

Source material: PBMCs. This receptor was identified in a woman in her 30s in good health and CMV-seropositive. The chain combines TRBV7-9 with TRBJ2-5; 11 bases line up with TRBD2. The CDR3 DNA reads TGTGCCAGCAGCGTTACTAGCGGGGGCACCCAAGAGACCCAGTACTTC. This gives the protein CASSVTSGGTQETQYF.